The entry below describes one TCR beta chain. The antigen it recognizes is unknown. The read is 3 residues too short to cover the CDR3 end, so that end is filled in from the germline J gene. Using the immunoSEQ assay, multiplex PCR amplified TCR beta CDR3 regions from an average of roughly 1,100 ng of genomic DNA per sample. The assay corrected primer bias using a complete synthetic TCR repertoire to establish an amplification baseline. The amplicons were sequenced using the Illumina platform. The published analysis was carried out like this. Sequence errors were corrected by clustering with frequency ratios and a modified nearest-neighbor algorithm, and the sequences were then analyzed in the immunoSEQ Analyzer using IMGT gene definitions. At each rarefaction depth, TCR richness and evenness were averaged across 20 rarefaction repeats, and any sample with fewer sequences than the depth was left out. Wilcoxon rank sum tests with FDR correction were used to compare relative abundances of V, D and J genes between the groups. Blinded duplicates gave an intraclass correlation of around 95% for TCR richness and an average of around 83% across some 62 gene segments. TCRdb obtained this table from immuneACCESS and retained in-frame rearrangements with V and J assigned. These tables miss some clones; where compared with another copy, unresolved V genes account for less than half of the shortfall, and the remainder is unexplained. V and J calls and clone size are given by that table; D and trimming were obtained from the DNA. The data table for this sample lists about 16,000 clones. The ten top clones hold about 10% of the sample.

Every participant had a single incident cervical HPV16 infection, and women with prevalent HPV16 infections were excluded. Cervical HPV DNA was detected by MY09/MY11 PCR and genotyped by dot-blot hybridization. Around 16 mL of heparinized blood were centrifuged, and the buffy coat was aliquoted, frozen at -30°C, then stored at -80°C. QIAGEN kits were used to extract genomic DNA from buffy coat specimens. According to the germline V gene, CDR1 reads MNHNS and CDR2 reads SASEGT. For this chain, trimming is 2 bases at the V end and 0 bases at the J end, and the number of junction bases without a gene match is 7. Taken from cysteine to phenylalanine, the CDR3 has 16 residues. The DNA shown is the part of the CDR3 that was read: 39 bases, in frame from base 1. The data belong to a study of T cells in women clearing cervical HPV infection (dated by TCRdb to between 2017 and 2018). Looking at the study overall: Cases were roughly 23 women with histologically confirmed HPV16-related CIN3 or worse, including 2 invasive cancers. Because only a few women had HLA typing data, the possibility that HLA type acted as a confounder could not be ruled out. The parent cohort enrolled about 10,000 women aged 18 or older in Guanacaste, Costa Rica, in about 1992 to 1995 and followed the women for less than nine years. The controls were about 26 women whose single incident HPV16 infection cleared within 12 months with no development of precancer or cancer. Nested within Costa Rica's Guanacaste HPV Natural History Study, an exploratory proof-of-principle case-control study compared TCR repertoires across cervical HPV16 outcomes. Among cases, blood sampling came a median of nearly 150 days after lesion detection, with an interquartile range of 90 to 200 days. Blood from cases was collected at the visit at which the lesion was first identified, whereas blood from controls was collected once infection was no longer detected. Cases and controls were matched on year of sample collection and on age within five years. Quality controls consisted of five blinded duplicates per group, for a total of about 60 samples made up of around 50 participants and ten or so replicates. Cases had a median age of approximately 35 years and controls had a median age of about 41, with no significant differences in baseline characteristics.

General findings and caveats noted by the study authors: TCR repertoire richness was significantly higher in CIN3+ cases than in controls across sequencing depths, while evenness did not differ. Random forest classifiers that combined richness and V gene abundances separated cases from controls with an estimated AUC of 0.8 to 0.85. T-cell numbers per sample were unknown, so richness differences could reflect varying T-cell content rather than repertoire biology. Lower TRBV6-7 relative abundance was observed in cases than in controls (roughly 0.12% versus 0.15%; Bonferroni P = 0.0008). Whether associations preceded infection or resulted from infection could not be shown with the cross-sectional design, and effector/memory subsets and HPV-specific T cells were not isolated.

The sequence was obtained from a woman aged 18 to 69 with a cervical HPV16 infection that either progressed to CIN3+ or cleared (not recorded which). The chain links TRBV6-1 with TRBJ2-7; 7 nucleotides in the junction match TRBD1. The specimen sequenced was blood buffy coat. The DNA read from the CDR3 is TGTGCCAGCAGTGAAACGGGGACAGCCACCTCCTACGAG. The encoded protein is CASSETGTATSYE. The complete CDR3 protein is CASSETGTATSYEQYF.